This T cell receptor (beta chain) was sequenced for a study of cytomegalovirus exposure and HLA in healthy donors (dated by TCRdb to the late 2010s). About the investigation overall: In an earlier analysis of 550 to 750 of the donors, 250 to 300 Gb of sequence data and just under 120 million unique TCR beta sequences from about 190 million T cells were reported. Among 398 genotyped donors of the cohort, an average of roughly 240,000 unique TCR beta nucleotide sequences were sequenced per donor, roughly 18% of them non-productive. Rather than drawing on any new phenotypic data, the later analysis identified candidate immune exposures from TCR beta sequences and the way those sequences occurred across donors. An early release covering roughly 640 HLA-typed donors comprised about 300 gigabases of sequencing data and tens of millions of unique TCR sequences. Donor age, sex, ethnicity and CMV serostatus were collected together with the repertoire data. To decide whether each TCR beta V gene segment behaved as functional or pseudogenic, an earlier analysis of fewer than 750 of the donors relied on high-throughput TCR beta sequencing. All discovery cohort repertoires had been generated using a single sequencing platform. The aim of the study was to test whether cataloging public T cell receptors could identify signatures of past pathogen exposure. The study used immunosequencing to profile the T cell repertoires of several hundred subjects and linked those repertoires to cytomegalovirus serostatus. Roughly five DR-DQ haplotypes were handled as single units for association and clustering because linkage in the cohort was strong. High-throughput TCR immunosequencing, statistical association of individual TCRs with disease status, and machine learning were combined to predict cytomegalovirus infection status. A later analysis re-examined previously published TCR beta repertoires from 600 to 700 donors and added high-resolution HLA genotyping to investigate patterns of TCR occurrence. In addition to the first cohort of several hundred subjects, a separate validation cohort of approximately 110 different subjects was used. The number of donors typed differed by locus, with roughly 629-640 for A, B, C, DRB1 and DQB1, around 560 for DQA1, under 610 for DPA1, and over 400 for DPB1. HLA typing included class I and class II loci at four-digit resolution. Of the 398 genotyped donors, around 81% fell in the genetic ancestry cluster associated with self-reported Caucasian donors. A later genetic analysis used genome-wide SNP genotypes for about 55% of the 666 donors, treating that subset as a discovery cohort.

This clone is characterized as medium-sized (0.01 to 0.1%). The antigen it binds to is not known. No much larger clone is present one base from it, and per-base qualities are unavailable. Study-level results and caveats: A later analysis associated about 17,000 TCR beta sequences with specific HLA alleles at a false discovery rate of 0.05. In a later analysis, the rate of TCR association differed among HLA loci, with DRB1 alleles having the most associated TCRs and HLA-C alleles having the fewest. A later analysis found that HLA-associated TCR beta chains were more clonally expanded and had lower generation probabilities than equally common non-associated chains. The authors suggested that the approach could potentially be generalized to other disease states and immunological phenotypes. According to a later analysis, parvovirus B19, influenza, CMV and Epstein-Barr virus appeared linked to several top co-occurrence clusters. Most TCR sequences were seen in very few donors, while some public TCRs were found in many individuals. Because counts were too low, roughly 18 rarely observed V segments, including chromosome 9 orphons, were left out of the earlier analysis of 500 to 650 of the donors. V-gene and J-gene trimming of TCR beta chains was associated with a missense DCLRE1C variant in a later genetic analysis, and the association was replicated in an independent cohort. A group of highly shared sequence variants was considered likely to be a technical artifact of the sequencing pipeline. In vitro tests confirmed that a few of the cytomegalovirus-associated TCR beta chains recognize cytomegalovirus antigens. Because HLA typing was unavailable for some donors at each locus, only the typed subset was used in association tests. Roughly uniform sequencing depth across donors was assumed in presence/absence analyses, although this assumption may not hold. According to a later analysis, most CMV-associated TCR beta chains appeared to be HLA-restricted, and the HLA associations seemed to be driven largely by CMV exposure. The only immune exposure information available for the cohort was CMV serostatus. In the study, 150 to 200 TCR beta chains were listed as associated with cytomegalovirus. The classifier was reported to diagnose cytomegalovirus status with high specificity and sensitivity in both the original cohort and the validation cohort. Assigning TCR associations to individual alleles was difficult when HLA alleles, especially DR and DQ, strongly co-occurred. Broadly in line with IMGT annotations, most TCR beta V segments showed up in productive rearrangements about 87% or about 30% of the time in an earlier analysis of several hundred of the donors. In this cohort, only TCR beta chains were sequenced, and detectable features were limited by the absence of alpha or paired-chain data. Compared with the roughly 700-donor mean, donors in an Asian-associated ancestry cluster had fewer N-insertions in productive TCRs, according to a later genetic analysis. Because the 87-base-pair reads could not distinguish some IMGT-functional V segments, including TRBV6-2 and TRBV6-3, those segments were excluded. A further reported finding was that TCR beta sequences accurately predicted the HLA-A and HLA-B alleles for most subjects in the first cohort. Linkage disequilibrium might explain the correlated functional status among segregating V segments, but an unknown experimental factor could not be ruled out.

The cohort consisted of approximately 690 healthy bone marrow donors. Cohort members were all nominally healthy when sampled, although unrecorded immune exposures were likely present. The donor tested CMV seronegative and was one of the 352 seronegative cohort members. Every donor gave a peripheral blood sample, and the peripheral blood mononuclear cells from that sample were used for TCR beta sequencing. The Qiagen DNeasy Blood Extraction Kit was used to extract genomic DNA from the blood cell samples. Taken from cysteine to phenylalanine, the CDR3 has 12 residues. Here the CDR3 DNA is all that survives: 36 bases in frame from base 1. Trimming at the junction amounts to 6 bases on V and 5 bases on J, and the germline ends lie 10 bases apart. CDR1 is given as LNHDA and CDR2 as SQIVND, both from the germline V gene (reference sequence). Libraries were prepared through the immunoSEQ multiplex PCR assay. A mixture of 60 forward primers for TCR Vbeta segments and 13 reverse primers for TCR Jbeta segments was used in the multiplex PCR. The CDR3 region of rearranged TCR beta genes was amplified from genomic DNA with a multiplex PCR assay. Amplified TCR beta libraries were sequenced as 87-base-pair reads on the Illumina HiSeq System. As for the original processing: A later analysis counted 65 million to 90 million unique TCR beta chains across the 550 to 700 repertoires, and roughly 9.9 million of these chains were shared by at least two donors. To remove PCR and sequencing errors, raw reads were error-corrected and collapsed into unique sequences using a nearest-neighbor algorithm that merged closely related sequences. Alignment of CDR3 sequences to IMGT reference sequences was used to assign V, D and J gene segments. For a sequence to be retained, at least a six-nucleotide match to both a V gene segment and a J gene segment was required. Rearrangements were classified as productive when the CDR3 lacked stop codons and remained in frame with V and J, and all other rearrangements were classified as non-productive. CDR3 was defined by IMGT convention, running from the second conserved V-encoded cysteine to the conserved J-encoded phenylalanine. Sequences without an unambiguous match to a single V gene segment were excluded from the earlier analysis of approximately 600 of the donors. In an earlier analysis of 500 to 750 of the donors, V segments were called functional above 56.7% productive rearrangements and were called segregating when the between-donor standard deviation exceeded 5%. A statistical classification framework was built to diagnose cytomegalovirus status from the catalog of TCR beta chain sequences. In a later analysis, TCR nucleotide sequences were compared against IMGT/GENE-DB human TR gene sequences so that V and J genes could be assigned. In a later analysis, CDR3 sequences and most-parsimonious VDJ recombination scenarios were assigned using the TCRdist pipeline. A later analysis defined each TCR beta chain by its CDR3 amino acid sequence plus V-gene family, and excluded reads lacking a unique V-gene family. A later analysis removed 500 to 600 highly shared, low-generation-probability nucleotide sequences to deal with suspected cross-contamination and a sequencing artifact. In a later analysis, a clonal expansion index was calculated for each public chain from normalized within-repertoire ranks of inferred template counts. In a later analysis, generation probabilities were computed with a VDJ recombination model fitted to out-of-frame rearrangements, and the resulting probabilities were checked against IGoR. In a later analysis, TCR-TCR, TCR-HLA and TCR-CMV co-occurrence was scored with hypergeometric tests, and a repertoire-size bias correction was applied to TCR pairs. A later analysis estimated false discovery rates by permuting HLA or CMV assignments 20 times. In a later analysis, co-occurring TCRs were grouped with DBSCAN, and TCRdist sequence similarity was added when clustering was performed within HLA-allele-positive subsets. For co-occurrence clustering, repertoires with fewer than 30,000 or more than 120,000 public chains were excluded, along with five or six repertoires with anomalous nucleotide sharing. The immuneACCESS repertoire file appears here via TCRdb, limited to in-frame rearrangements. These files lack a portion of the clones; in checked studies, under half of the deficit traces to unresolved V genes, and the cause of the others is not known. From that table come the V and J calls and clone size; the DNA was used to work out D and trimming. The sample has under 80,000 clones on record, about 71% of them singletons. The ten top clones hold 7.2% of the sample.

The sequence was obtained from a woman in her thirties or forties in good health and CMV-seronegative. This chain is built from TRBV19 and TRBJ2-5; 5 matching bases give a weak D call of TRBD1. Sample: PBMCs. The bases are TGTGCCAGTAGACAGGTAGGGGAGACCCAGTACTTC. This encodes CASRQVGETQYF. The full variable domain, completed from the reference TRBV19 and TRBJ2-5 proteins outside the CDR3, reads DGGITQSPKYLFRKEGQNVTLSCEQNLNHDAMYWYRQDPGQGLRLIYYSQIVNDFQKGDIAEGYSVSREKKESFPLTVTSAQKNPTAFYLCASRQVGETQYFGPGTRLLVL.